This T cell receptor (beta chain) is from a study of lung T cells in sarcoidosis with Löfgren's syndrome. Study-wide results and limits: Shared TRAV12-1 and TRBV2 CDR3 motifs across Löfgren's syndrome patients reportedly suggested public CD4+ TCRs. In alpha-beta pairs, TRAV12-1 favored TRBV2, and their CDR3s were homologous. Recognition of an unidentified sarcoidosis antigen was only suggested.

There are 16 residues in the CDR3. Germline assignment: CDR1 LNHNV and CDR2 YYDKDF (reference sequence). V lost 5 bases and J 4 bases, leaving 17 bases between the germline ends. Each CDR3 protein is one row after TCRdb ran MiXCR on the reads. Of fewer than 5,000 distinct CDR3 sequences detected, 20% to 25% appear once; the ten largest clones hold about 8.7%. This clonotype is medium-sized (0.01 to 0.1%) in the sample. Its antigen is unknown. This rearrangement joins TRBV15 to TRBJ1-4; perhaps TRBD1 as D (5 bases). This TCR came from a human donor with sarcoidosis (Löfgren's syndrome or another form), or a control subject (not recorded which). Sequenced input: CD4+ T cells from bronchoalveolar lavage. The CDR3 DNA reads TGTGCCACCAGCCGAGGAGAGTCAGGGTTTAATGAAAAACTGTTTTTT. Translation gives CATSRGESGFNEKLFF. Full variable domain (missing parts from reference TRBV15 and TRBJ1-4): DAMVIQNPRYQVTQFGKPVTLSCSQTLNHNVMYWYQQKSSQAPKLLFHYYDKDFNNEADTPDNFQSRRPNTSFCFLDIRSPGLGDTAMYLCATSRGESGFNEKLFFGSGTQLSVL.